The rows below give T cell receptor beta chains drawn from one sample of a study of T cells in Graves' hyperthyroidism and ophthalmopathy. Using its own MiXCR run on the multiplex PCR reads, TCRdb lists one record per CDR3 protein. The data hold about 600,000 distinct CDR3 sequences, with around 16% observed a single time. The sequenced sample consisted of blood. These receptors were taken from a woman aged 40 to 50 with Graves' ophthalmopathy. Both conserved end residues are part of each CDR3. D genes are given only for firm matches. Where a row states a size, it is once, few, many or the class of an expanded clone; other rows omit it.

CDR3 DNA	CDR3 protein	V gene	clone size	CDR3 length	D gene	J gene
TGCAGTGCTAGTCCCCTAGCGGGAGCGATGGGCTTTAACACCGGGGAGCTGTTTTTT	CSASPLAGAMGFNTGELFF	TRBV20-1	many	19	TRBD2	TRBJ2-2
TGTGCCACCAAAATTCTTCATTTGAACACTGAAGCTTTCTTT	CATKILHLNTEAFF	TRBV6-1	many	14	-	TRBJ1-1
TGTGCCAGCAGCGAACGCCCCTGGACAGGGGCAGGGGGCTACACCTTC	CASSERPWTGAGGYTF	TRBV2	few	16	TRBD1	TRBJ1-2
TGTGCCAGCAGCCAAGGAGGTAACCAAATCTCCGACAATGAGCAGTTCTTC	CASSQGGNQISDNEQFF	TRBV3-1	many	17	-	TRBJ2-1
TGTGCCAGCAGTTACTCGGGGCAGGGCCGCGTTCGAGAGACCCAGTACTTC	CASSYSGQGRVRETQYF	TRBV6-5	few	17	-	TRBJ2-5
TGTGCCAGCAGTTCCCCTTCTAATTGGCAGGGCGGCTACGAGCAGTACTTC	CASSSPSNWQGGYEQYF	TRBV27	many	17	-	TRBJ2-7
TGTGCCAGCTCACCAGGACAGGGGTTTAATTCACCCCTCCACTTT	CASSPGQGFNSPLHF	TRBV18	many	15	TRBD1	TRBJ1-6
TGTGCCAGCAGTTACGGGAGGCCGAATACGGATACGCAGTATTTT	CASSYGRPNTDTQYF	TRBV27	few	15	TRBD2	TRBJ2-3
TGTGCCAGCAGTGAGTCCCGCTCGAGCACAGATACGCAGTATTTT	CASSESRSSTDTQYF	TRBV12-3/TRBV12-4	few	15	-	TRBJ2-3
TGTGCCAGCAGCCTTGAGGCGGTCGTTGATTTTAATTCACCCCTCCACTTT	CASSLEAVVDFNSPLHF	TRBV7-9	few	17	-	TRBJ1-6
TGTGCCACCAGCAGAGAAGCGGGAGCTGGAGAGCAGTTCTTC	CATSREAGAGEQFF	TRBV15	few	14	TRBD2	TRBJ2-1
TGTGCCACCTCCGAGGGGAAAGAGACCCAGTACTTC	CATSEGKETQYF	TRBV3-1	many	12	-	TRBJ2-5
TGTGCCAGCAGCCAAGGGACCTATAGCAATCAGCCCCAGCATTTT	CASSQGTYSNQPQHF	TRBV14	-	15	-	TRBJ1-5
TGCGCCAGCAGCTTGGCCGGGGATTTCGGCGAGCAGTACTTC	CASSLAGDFGEQYF	TRBV5-1	few	14	-	TRBJ2-7
TGTGCCAGCGGGGGCCTAGCGGGGTCCTACGAGCAGTACTTC	CASGGLAGSYEQYF	TRBV11-2	-	14	TRBD2	TRBJ2-7
TGTGCCTGGTTCCGGGGGCTAAGTGAAGCTTTCTTT	CAWFRGLSEAFF	TRBV30	many	12	-	TRBJ1-1
TGTGCCAGCAGCCAGGGGCGGGCTAACTATGGCTACACCTTC	CASSQGRANYGYTF	TRBV11-2	-	14	-	TRBJ1-2
TGTGCCAGCAGTTCGTCCGGGACAGATGACCAAGAGACCCAGTACTTC	CASSSSGTDDQETQYF	TRBV27	-	16	TRBD1	TRBJ2-5
TGTGCCAGCAGACGGGAGAACACCGGGGAGCTGTTTTTT	CASRRENTGELFF	TRBV2	many	13	-	TRBJ2-2
TGTGCCTGCTCCTCGGGGTTAGCGGGAGTCACCGGGGAGCTGTTTTTT	CACSSGLAGVTGELFF	TRBV30	many	16	TRBD2	TRBJ2-2
TGTGCCAGTAGTACGGGGGGCAGGTTCACCGGGGAGCTGTTTTTT	CASSTGGRFTGELFF	TRBV19	few	15	-	TRBJ2-2
TGTGCCAGCAGTTCCGCGGTTGGGGGGGTAATTAGGGACATTCAGTACTTC	CASSSAVGGVIRDIQYF	TRBV6-1	few	17	TRBD2	TRBJ2-4
TGTGCCAGCAGTTTAGCTAGGAGCGGGGGATCCTACGAGCAGTACTTC	CASSLARSGGSYEQYF	TRBV12-3/TRBV12-4	few	16	TRBD2	TRBJ2-7
TGTGCCAGCAGTTTACGACTAGCGGGAGCGAGCAACGAGCAGTACTTC	CASSLRLAGASNEQYF	TRBV27	few	16	TRBD2	TRBJ2-7